This TCR beta chain was identified in a study of blood T cell repertoires in COVID-19. The CDR3 is 16 residues long. The V gene end was trimmed by 4 bases and the J gene end by 0 bases; junction bases not matched to a gene: 7. In germline, CDR1 is SGDLS, CDR2 YYNGEE. The authors' processing: The authors estimated nucleated cell counts from reference gene primer amplification. Assay used: immunoSEQ multiplex PCR; TCRdb lists only in-frame clones, some missing. V, J and clone size are taken as reported in that table, and D and trimming were inferred from the DNA itself. This repertoire shows 45,000 to 60,000 clones, 80% to 90% found once; its top ten account for roughly 1.6%.

The chain recombines TRBV9 with TRBJ1-5; 7 bases line up with TRBD1. This TCR derives from a man aged 60 to 69 with acute or convalescent COVID-19. Source material: peripheral blood. CDR3 sequence (DNA): TGTGCCAGCAGCCCTGGGACAGACAATAGCAATCAGCCCCAGCATTTT. Translated, it gives CASSPGTDNSNQPQHF.